This passage covers 23 T cell receptor beta chains from one sample sequenced in a study of shared clonotypes between healthy human individuals. Method: immunoSEQ multiplex PCR; TCRdb's copy keeps in-frame clones and lacks some. The table has 2 million to 2.5 million clones, nearly 97% seen once; the top ten hold roughly 0.13%. The sequenced sample was naive CD4+ T cells sorted from blood. Regarding subset: CD45RA+ positively selected. The receptors derive from a man younger than 35 in good health.

The table lists this clone with a count of one. The J gene is TRBJ2-1, the V gene TRBV7-6; 8 positions agree with TRBD2. This CDR3 is 16 amino acids long. CDR1 and CDR2 (germline): SGHVS, FNYEAQ. V lost 1 base, J lost 7 bases, and 9 bases stayed unmatched. CDR3 sequence reads: CASSLGAPGGLNEQFF. CDR3 nucleotides: TGTGCCAGCAGCTTAGGAGCTCCGGGGGGGCTTAATGAGCAGTTCTTC.

The CDR3 here is CASSLEGDPSEAFF. CDR3 in DNA: TGCGCCAGCAGCTTGGAAGGTGATCCGTCTGAAGCTTTCTTT. This sequence joins TRBV5-1 and TRBJ1-1; D is uncertain. Per the germline V gene, CDR1 is SGHRS and CDR2 is YFSETQ. The CDR3 is 14 residues long. V lost 0 bases to trimming and J lost 6 bases, with 12 bases between them.

The V call is TRBV27, the J call TRBJ2-7; unclear D gene. The V and J ends lost 3 bases and 1 base respectively, with 4 bases between them. Germline CDR1 MNHEY, CDR2 SMNVEV (reference sequence). CDR3 length: 12 residues. The CDR3 here is CASSFYSYEQYF. CDR3 nucleotides: TGTGCCAGCAGTTTCTATTCCTACGAGCAGTACTTC.

The CDR3 sequence is CASSLGAGGSSYNEQFF. In nucleotides, the CDR3 is TGTGCCAGCAGCTTAGGAGCGGGAGGGAGCTCCTACAATGAGCAGTTCTTC. The J gene is TRBJ2-1, the V gene TRBV7-8; TRBD2 aligns across 10 bases. From germline, CDR1 is SGHVS and CDR2 FQNEAQ. There are 17 residues in the CDR3. V was pared by 1 base and J by 0 bases, with 3 bases of the junction left unmatched. Filled out from reference TRBV7-8 and TRBJ2-1, the complete variable domain reads GAGVSQSPRYKVAKRGQDVALRCDPISGHVSLFWYQQALGQGPEFLTYFQNEAQLDKSGLPSDRFFAERPEGSVSTLKIQRTQQEDSAVYLCASSLGAGGSSYNEQFFGPGTRLTVL.

This chain links TRBV5-4 with TRBJ2-7; perhaps TRBD1 as D (7 bases). Trimming took 5 bases from V and 6 from J, leaving 18 bases between them. The CDR3 has 14 amino acids. CDR1 is SGHNT, CDR2 YYREEE, per germline (reference sequence). The CDR3 spells CASSLPGQGGEQYF. For the CDR3, the DNA is TGTGCCAGCAGTCTTCCGGGCCAGGGGGGCGAGCAGTACTTC.

This chain links TRBV2 with TRBJ1-1, with 10 positions matching TRBD1. CDR3 length: 13 amino acids. The germline CDR1 and CDR2 sequences are SNHLY and FYNNEI. V trimming: 9 bases; J trimming: 2 bases; junction bases outside the gene matches: 3. This CDR3 reads CASGTGANTEAFF. For the CDR3, the DNA is TGTGCCAGTGGGACAGGGGCAAACACTGAAGCTTTCTTT.

This CDR3 is CASRAEVVGYTF. As DNA, the CDR3 is TGTGCCAGCAGGGCCGAGGTGGTAGGCTACACCTTC. The rearrangement links TRBV27 to TRBJ1-2, with no clear D. The CDR3 has 12 amino acids. The germline gives CDR1 MNHEY, CDR2 SMNVEV (reference sequence). Trimming took off 6 bases at V and 8 bases at J, with 13 bases between the two ends.

This clone occurred a few times. The V gene is TRBV10-3, the J gene TRBJ2-7; the D gene is possibly TRBD1 (6 bases). The CDR3 spans 15 residues. CDR1 ENHRY and CDR2 SYGVKD come from the germline V gene. The V end was cut by 1 base, the J end by 3 bases, with 13 bases between. The CDR3 loop is CAISELDREFYEQYF. The CDR3 DNA reads as TGTGCCATCAGTGAGTTGGACAGAGAATTCTACGAGCAGTACTTC.

The chain combines TRBV11-2 with TRBJ2-5; TRBD2 matches 12 bases. The CDR3 totals 15 residues. With V trimmed by 6 bases and J by 2 bases, 4 bases remained unmatched. CDR1 and CDR2 (germline): SGHAT, FQNNGV. CDR3 sequence: CASSRLAGAQETQYF. Written as DNA, the CDR3 is TGTGCCAGCAGTCGACTAGCGGGGGCACAAGAGACCCAGTACTTC.

The rearrangement links TRBV4-1 to TRBJ2-5; 7 bases line up with TRBD1. The CDR3 is 16 amino acids. CDR1 MGHRA and CDR2 YSYEKL come from the germline V gene. V was pared by 0 bases and J by 1 base, with 5 bases of the junction left unmatched. The CDR3 here is CASSQDGTARQETQYF. CDR3 DNA sequence: TGCGCCAGCAGCCAAGATGGGACAGCCCGCCAAGAGACCCAGTACTTC.

The chain carries TRBV30 and TRBJ2-3; TRBD1 or TRBD2 may be the D gene (6 bases each). This CDR3 spans 13 amino acids. Between the trimmed V and J ends, which lost 5 bases and 7 bases, there was a span of 16 bases. Germline V CDR1 and CDR2: GTSNPN, SVGIG (reference sequence). The CDR3 region is CAWAGGGGYTQYF. The CDR3 nucleotides read TGTGCCTGGGCCGGCGGAGGGGGTTATACGCAGTATTTT.

V is TRBV11-2 and J is TRBJ2-3; D possibly corresponds to TRBD2 (5 bases). The germline V gene has CDR1 SGHAT and CDR2 FQNNGV. CDR3 length: 13 residues. V was shortened by 7 bases and J by 2 bases, with 10 bases between the two germline ends. CDR3 sequence: CASITEATDTQYF. CDR3 DNA sequence: TGTGCCAGCATCACGGAGGCCACAGATACGCAGTATTTT.

CDR3 in amino acids: CAWRFGVFTGAQSYTEAFF. The CDR3 nucleotides read TGTGCCTGGCGTTTTGGGGTTTTCACAGGGGCCCAGAGCTACACTGAAGCTTTCTTT. The J gene is TRBJ1-1, the V gene TRBV30; 7 nucleotides line up with TRBD1. The CDR3 consists of 19 residues. Germline-derived CDR1 and CDR2 are GTSNPN and SVGIG (reference sequence). V shed 5 bases and J 3 bases; nucleotides not matched to a gene: 24.

The chain links TRBV30 to TRBJ1-1; D remains ambiguous. The germline gives CDR1 GTSNPN, CDR2 SVGIG (reference sequence). The CDR3 spans 17 residues. Trimming took off 0 bases at V and 1 base at J, with 18 bases between the two ends. CDR3 bases: TGTGCCTGGAGTGTACAAATCCCCACAAACACGAACACTGAAGCTTTCTTT. Protein sequence: CAWSVQIPTNTNTEAFF. The complete variable domain, with remaining parts taken from reference TRBV30 and TRBJ1-1, reads SQTIHQWPATLVQPVGSPLSLECTVEGTSNPNLYWYRQAAGRGLQLLFYSVGIGQISSEVPQNLSASRPQDRQFILSSKKLLLSDSGFYLCAWSVQIPTNTNTEAFFGQGTRLTVV.

The chain employs TRBV7-2 and TRBJ1-2; TRBD1 is a possible D gene (6 bases). V gave up 5 bases and J gave up 0 bases, with 10 bases separating them. Germline CDR1 is SGHTA and CDR2 is FQGNSA. The CDR3 has 14 residues. The CDR3 sequence is CASSVNRANYGYTF. The CDR3 DNA is TGTGCCAGCAGCGTCAACAGGGCTAACTATGGCTACACCTTC.

This rearrangement joins TRBV2 to TRBJ2-7; 9 nucleotides line up with TRBD1. From germline, CDR1 is SNHLY and CDR2 FYNNEI. CDR3 length: 15 amino acids. Trimming took 6 bases from V and 3 from J; bases not matched to a gene: 9. The CDR3 nucleotides are TGTGCCAGCAGGAAAGACAGGGGGATCAGCTACGAGCAGTACTTC. It is translated as CASRKDRGISYEQYF. Complete variable domain (other parts from reference TRBV2 and TRBJ2-7): EPEVTQTPSHQVTQMGQEVILRCVPISNHLYFYWYRQILGQKVEFLVSFYNNEISEKSEIFDDQFSVERPDGSNFTLKIRSTKLEDSAMYFCASRKDRGISYEQYFGPGTRLTVT.

This chain uses TRBV30 with TRBJ1-4; 7 bases match TRBD1. The ends lost 2 bases at V and 5 bases at J; junction bases unmatched: 14. The germline V gene has CDR1 GTSNPN and CDR2 SVGIG (reference sequence). The CDR3 is made up of 17 amino acids. CDR3 protein: CAWSRQGLRDGNEKLFF. CDR3 sequence (DNA): TGTGCCTGGAGTAGACAGGGACTCCGAGACGGAAATGAAAAACTGTTTTTT.

V and J are TRBV7-9 and TRBJ2-5; 9 bases map to TRBD1. Germline CDR1 reads SEHNR; CDR2 reads FQNEAQ (reference sequence). The junction had 5 bases not matched to a gene; V was cut back by 0 bases and J by 6 bases. This CDR3 region has 15 residues. CDR3 protein: CASSLAGTGPKTQYF. The CDR3 region has the DNA TGTGCCAGCAGCTTAGCGGGGACAGGGCCGAAGACCCAGTACTTC.

This clone has just one count. Other DNA sequences from this sample encode an identical CDR3 as well. This sequence joins TRBV10-3 and TRBJ2-5; 11 nucleotides match TRBD2. The CDR3 length is 14 residues. Germline CDR1 reads ENHRY; CDR2 reads SYGVKD. Trimming removed 6 bases from V and 3 bases from J; junction bases left unmatched: 3. The CDR3 DNA reads TGTGCCATCAGCGGGACTAGCGGAAAAGAGACCCAGTACTTC. This translates into CAISGTSGKETQYF.

The J gene is TRBJ1-5, the V gene TRBV30; no reliable D call. Trimming took off 4 bases at V and 6 bases at J, with 10 bases between the two ends. The CDR3 runs 12 residues. Germline CDR1 reads GTSNPN; CDR2 reads SVGIG (reference sequence). CDR3 nucleotides: TGTGCCTGGAATTTCGGGATTCAGCCCCAGCATTTT. It translates to CAWNFGIQPQHF.

This chain connects TRBV5-4 to TRBJ2-7; a possible D gene is TRBD2 (5 bases). In germline, CDR1 is SGHNT, CDR2 YYREEE (reference sequence). V was clipped by 6 bases and J by 2 bases, with 15 bases between them. This CDR3 region has 14 residues. CDR3 protein: CASNRRGGTYEQYF. Written as DNA, the CDR3 is TGTGCCAGCAATCGGCGAGGAGGCACCTACGAGCAGTACTTC.

This chain uses TRBV5-1 with TRBJ2-2; TRBD1 aligns across 7 bases. CDR3 length equals 13 residues. V shed 4 bases, J shed 7 bases, and the junction held 4 bases outside the gene matches. The germline V gene has CDR1 SGHRS and CDR2 YFSETQ. The CDR3 DNA sequence: TGCGCCAGCAGCGGCACAGGGGTCGGGGAGCTGTTTTTT. Protein product: CASSGTGVGELFF.

As for this clone: The same CDR3 is also encoded by other DNA sequences in this sample. This sequence joins TRBV18 and TRBJ2-7; D is uncertain. This CDR3 is 12 amino acids long. The germline CDR1 and CDR2 sequences are KGHSH and LQKENI. With 3 bases removed from V and 4 bases from J, the gap between germline ends came to 7 bases. The CDR3 DNA follows: TGTGCCAGCTCACCTGCCGGTTACGAGCAGTACTTC. Protein product: CASSPAGYEQYF.